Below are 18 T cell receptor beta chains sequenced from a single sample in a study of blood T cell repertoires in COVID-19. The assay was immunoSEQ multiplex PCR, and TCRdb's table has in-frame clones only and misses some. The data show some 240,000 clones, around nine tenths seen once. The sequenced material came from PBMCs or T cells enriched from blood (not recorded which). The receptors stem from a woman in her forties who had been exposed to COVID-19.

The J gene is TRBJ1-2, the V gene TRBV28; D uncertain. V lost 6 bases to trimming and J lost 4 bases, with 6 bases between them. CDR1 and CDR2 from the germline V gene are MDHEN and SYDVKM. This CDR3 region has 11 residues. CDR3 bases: TGTGCCAGCAGGGCCCTCTATGGCTACACCTTC. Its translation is CASRALYGYTF.

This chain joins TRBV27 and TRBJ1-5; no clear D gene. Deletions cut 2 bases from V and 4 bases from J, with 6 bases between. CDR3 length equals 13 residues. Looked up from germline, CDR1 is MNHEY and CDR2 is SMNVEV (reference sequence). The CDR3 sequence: CASSLNGNQPQHF. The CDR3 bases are TGTGCCAGCAGTTTAAACGGGAATCAGCCCCAGCATTTT.

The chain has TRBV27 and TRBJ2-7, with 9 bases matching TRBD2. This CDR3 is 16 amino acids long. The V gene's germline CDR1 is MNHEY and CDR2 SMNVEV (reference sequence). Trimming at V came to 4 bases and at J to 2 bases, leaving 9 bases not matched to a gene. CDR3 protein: CASSSLGLAGTYEQYV. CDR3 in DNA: TGTGCCAGCAGTTCCCTGGGGCTAGCGGGAACCTACGAGCAGTACGTC.

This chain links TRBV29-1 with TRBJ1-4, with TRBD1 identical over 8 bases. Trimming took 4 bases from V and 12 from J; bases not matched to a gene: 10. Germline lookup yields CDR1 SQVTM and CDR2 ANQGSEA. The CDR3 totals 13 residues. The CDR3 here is CSVAPDRGGELFF. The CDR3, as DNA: TGCAGCGTTGCCCCTGACAGGGGAGGCGAACTGTTTTTT.

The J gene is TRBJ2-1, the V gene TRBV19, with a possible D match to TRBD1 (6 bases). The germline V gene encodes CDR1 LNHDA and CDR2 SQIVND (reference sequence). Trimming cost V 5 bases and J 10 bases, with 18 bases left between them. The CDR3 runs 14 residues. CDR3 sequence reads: CASSSPGQRPEQFF. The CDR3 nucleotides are TGTGCCAGTAGTTCACCGGGACAAAGGCCGGAGCAGTTCTTC.

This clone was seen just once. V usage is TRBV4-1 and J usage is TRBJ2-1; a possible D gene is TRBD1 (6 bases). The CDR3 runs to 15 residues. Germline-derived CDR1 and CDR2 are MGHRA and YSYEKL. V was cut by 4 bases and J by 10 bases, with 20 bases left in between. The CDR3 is CASSPGHGGTGEQFF. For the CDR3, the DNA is TGCGCCAGCAGCCCTGGACACGGAGGAACAGGGGAGCAGTTCTTC.

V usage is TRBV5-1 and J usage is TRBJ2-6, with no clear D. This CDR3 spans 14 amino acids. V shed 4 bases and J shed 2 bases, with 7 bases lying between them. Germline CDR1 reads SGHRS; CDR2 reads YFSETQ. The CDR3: CASSEVPGANVLTF. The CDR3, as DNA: TGCGCCAGCAGCGAGGTCCCTGGGGCCAACGTCCTGACTTTC. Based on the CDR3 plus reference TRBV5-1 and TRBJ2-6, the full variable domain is KAGVTQTPRYLIKTRGQQVTLSCSPISGHRSVSWYQQTPGQGLQFLFEYFSETQRNKGNFPGRFSGRQFSNSRSEMNVSTLELGDSALYLCASSEVPGANVLTFGAGSRLTVL.

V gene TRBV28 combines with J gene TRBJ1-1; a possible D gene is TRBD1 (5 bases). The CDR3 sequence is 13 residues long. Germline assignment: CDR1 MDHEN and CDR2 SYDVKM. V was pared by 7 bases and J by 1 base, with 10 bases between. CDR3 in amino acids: CASIMGGNTEAFF. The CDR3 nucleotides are TGTGCCAGCATAATGGGGGGGAACACTGAAGCTTTCTTT. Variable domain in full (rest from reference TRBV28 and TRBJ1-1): DVKVTQSSRYLVKRTGEKVFLECVQDMDHENMFWYRQDPGLGLRLIYFSYDVKMKEKGDIPEGYSVSREKKERFSLILESASTNQTSMYLCASIMGGNTEAFFGQGTRLTVV.

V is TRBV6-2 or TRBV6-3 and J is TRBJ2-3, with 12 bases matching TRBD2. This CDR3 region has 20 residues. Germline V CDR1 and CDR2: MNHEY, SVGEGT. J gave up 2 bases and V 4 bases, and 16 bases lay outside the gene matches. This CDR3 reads CASSWVASGGDATPTDTQYF. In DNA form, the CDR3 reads TGTGCCAGCAGTTGGGTGGCTAGCGGGGGGGATGCCACCCCCACAGATACGCAGTATTTT.

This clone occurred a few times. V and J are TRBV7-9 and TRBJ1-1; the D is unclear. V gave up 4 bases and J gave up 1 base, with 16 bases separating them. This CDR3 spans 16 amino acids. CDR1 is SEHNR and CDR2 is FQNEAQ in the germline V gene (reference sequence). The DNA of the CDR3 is TGTGCCAGCAGCTCCTTGCTCGGAGTATCGAACACTGAAGCTTTCTTT. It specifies CASSSLLGVSNTEAFF.

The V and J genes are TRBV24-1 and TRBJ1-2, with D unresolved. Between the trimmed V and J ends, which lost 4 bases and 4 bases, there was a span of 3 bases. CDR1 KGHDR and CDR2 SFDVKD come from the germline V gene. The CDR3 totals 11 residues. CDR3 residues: CATSDRYGYTF. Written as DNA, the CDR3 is TGTGCCACCAGTGACCGCTATGGCTACACCTTC.

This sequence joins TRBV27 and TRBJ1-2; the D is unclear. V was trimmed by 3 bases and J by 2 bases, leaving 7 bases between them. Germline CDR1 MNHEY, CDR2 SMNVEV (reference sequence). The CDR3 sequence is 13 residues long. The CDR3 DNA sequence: TGTGCCAGCAGTTTTTCCCAAAACTATGGCTACACCTTC. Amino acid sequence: CASSFSQNYGYTF.

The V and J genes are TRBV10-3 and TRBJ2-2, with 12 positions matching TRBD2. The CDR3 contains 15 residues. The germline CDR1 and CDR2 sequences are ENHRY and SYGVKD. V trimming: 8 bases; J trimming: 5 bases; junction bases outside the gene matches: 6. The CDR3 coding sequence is TGTGCCATCGGGTCGACTAGCGGGAGTACCGGGGAGCTGTTTTTT. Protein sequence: CAIGSTSGSTGELFF.

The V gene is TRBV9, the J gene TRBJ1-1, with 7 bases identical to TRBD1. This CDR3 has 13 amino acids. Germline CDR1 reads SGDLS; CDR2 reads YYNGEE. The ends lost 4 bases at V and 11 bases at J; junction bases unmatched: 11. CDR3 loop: CASSPAPDRVAFF. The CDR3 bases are TGTGCCAGCAGCCCCGCCCCCGACAGGGTGGCTTTCTTT.

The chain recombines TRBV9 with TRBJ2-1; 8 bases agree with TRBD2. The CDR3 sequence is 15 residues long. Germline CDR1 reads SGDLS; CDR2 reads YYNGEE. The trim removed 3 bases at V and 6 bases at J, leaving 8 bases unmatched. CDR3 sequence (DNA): TGTGCCAGCAGCGAAGCGGGGGCCATTCTCAATGAGCAGTTCTTC. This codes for CASSEAGAILNEQFF.

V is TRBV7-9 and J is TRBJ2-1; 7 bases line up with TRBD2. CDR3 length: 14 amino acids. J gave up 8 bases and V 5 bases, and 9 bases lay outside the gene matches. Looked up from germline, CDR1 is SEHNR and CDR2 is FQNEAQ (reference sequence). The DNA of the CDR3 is TGTGCCAGCAGCATGCAGACTAGCTGGGATGAGCAGTTCTTC. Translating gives CASSMQTSWDEQFF.

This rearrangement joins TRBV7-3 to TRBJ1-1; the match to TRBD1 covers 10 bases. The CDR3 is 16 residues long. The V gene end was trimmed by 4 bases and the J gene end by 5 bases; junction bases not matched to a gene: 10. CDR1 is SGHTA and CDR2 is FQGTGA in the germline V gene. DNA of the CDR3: TGTGCCAGCAGCTCCCATGGGGACAGGGGTTTTACTGAAGCTTTCTTT. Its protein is CASSSHGDRGFTEAFF. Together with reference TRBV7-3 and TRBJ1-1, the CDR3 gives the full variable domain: GAGVSQTPSNKVTEKGKYVELRCDPISGHTALYWYRQSLGQGPEFLIYFQGTGAADDSGLPNDRFFAVRPEGSVSTLKIQRTERGDSAVYLCASSSHGDRGFTEAFFGQGTRLTVV.

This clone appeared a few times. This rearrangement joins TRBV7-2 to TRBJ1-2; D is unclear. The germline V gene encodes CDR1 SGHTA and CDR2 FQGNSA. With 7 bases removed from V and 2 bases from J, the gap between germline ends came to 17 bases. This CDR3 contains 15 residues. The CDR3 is CASNQKWGVNYGYTF. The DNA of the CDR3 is TGTGCCAGCAACCAAAAGTGGGGAGTGAACTATGGCTACACCTTC.